These 32 T cell receptor beta chains were sequenced from one sample in a study of blood T cell repertoires in COVID-19 (dated by TCRdb to 2020 to 2021). Library method: the immunoSEQ multiplex PCR assay. TCRdb carries this immuneACCESS record with in-frame sequences only. Its versions omit some clonotypes, under half of them owing to an unresolved V gene in the studies checked, with the rest unexplained. The sample table lists almost 80,000 clones, approximately 90% of them with a count of one. The ten most abundant clones make up 0.75% to 0.8% of the sample. The sample consisted of peripheral blood. The source of these receptors is a woman of 80 years or more with acute or convalescent COVID-19.

CDR3 coding DNA: TGTGCCAGCAGCTTGGGCCAGGGGGTCTATGGCTACACCTTC. It encodes CASSLGQGVYGYTF. The chain links TRBV5-6 to TRBJ1-2; 7 nucleotides align to TRBD1. The CDR3 contains 14 residues. Germline CDR1 reads SGHDT; CDR2 reads YYEEEE. Trimming at V came to 0 bases and at J to 4 bases, leaving 3 bases not matched to a gene.

The chain uses TRBV2 and TRBJ2-1, with 8 bases identical to TRBD1. Trimming took 7 bases from V and 2 from J; bases not matched to a gene: 1. The germline V gene encodes CDR1 SNHLY and CDR2 FYNNEI. The CDR3 is 13 amino acids. CDR3: CASTTGAYNEQFF. The CDR3 region has the DNA TGTGCCAGCACGACAGGGGCCTACAATGAGCAGTTCTTC.

V and J are TRBV9 and TRBJ1-1; 7 bases are a match to TRBD1. From germline, CDR1 is SGDLS and CDR2 YYNGEE. The CDR3 loop spans 13 amino acids. V was clipped by 0 bases and J by 10 bases; unmatched bases: 6. CDR3 sequence (DNA): TGTGCCAGCAGCGTAGGACAGGGTCAACCAGCTTTCTTT. It specifies CASSVGQGQPAFF.

This clone was found once. This rearrangement joins TRBV19 to TRBJ1-1; TRBD1 matches at 8 bases. Trimming at V came to 1 base and at J to 1 base, leaving 2 bases not matched to a gene. The germline V gene has CDR1 LNHDA and CDR2 SQIVND (reference sequence). The CDR3 runs to 15 residues. DNA of the CDR3: TGTGCCAGTAGTATAGCAGGGGGCCGGAACACTGAAGCTTTCTTT. Amino acids: CASSIAGGRNTEAFF. Full variable domain (missing parts from reference TRBV19 and TRBJ1-1): DGGITQSPKYLFRKEGQNVTLSCEQNLNHDAMYWYRQDPGQGLRLIYYSQIVNDFQKGDIAEGYSVSREKKESFPLTVTSAQKNPTAFYLCASSIAGGRNTEAFFGQGTRLTVV.

This sequence joins TRBV5-4 and TRBJ2-1; 8 nucleotides align to TRBD1. Germline V gene data show CDR1 as SGHNT and CDR2 as YYREEE (reference sequence). Trimming removed 2 bases from V and 0 bases from J; junction bases left unmatched: 4. This CDR3 is built from 16 residues. CDR3 nucleotides: TGTGCCAGCAGCTTTCAGGGGGCGAGCTCCTACAATGAGCAGTTCTTC. The encoded protein is CASSFQGASSYNEQFF.

The gene calls are TRBV2 and TRBJ1-1; D is undetermined. The CDR3 length is 15 residues. Germline V gene sequence: CDR1 SNHLY, CDR2 FYNNEI. Trimming took 3 bases from V and 5 from J, leaving 16 bases between them. The CDR3 DNA follows: TGTGCCAGCAGTGAGTCGGGAGGGTTCCTAACTGAAGCTTTCTTT. Protein: CASSESGGFLTEAFF.

There are a few counts of this clone. The CDR3 loop reads CASSYSTSGGDTQYF. CDR3 in DNA: TGTGCCAGCAGTTACTCTACTAGCGGGGGGGATACGCAGTATTTT. V gene TRBV6-5 combines with J gene TRBJ2-3, with 12 bases matching TRBD2. The CDR3 runs to 15 residues. J lost 6 bases, V lost 0 bases, and 1 base had no gene match. The germline CDR1 and CDR2 sequences are MNHEY and SVGAGI.

The rearrangement joins TRBV5-4 to TRBJ2-7; no clear D. Germline V gene lookup returns CDR1 SGHNT and CDR2 YYREEE (reference sequence). The CDR3 is 11 residues long. The V and J ends lost 2 bases and 6 bases respectively, with 6 bases between them. CDR3 sequence (DNA): TGTGCCAGCAGCTTCGCGAGCGAGCAGTACTTC. This codes for CASSFASEQYF.

This rearrangement joins TRBV29-1 to TRBJ2-7; possibly TRBD1 for D (6 bases). The germline V gene encodes CDR1 SQVTM and CDR2 ANQGSEA. The CDR3 length is 13 residues. Between the trimmed V and J ends, which lost 7 bases and 4 bases, there was a span of 17 bases. The CDR3 sequence: CSGVGGGTYEQYF. In nucleotides, the CDR3 is TGCAGCGGGGTGGGTGGGGGCACTTACGAGCAGTACTTC.

In its sample, this clone was seen once. The chain links TRBV27 to TRBJ1-5, with D possibly TRBD1 on 5 matching bases. This CDR3 spans 14 amino acids. Germline values: CDR1 MNHEY, CDR2 SMNVEV (reference sequence). V lost 6 bases and J lost 8, with 17 bases in between. This CDR3 is CASSHQGGREPQHF. In nucleotides, the CDR3 is TGTGCCAGCAGCCATCAGGGAGGACGAGAGCCCCAGCATTTT.

The chain has TRBV2 and TRBJ1-6, with 9 bases aligning to TRBD1. This CDR3 region has 15 residues. V shed 6 bases and J 7 bases; nucleotides not matched to a gene: 7. Germline CDR1 and CDR2: SNHLY and FYNNEI. CDR3 DNA sequence: TGTGCCAGCAGCGACGGGGACAGGGTCAATTCACCCCTCCACTTT. It encodes CASSDGDRVNSPLHF.

V and J are TRBV3-1 (or the pseudogene TRBV3-2) and TRBJ2-7; 8 bases align to TRBD2. Germline loops: CDR1 LGHDT, CDR2 YNNKEL (reference sequence). The CDR3 length is 15 residues. J lost 2 bases, V lost 0 bases, and 3 bases had no gene match. The CDR3 protein is CASSQEWRGAYEQYF. CDR3 nucleotide sequence: TGTGCCAGCAGCCAAGAATGGCGGGGGGCCTACGAGCAGTACTTC.

The chain couples TRBV2 to TRBJ2-3; weak D call: TRBD2 (6 bases). Trimming shortened V by 7 bases and J by 2 bases, and 16 bases separated the two germline ends. CDR3 length: 15 amino acids. Per germline, CDR1 SNHLY and CDR2 FYNNEI. This CDR3 is CASMRNSGVTDTQYF. CDR3 DNA: TGTGCCAGCATGCGTAATAGCGGTGTCACAGATACGCAGTATTTT. The full variable domain, with the rest looked up from reference TRBV2 and TRBJ2-3, is EPEVTQTPSHQVTQMGQEVILRCVPISNHLYFYWYRQILGQKVEFLVSFYNNEISEKSEIFDDQFSVERPDGSNFTLKIRSTKLEDSAMYFCASMRNSGVTDTQYFGPGTRLTVL.

This chain links TRBV10-3 with TRBJ2-5; TRBD2 aligns across 7 bases. Germline V gene data show CDR1 as ENHRY and CDR2 as SYGVKD. Trimming took 2 bases from V and 7 from J; bases not matched to a gene: 4. The CDR3 runs 13 residues. CDR3 loop: CAISEGGVGTQYF. The CDR3 DNA reads as TGTGCCATCAGTGAGGGGGGGGTCGGGACCCAGTACTTC.

The CDR3 DNA is TGTGCCAGCAGCATACACGGGACTTCGGGGGAGACCCAGTACTTC. Its translation is CASSIHGTSGETQYF. The V gene is TRBV5-6, the J gene TRBJ2-5, with a possible D match to TRBD2 (6 bases). The V and J ends lost 4 bases and 5 bases respectively, with 18 bases between them. CDR3 size: 15 residues. Germline lookup yields CDR1 SGHDT and CDR2 YYEEEE.

This chain connects TRBV3-1 (or the pseudogene TRBV3-2) to TRBJ2-3, with 9 bases that match TRBD2. CDR3 length: 15 residues. V was clipped by 8 bases and J by 2 bases; unmatched bases: 8. The germline V gene encodes CDR1 LGHDT and CDR2 YNNKEL (reference sequence). The CDR3 nucleotides read TGTGCCAGCCGTCCAGCGGGAGGATACACAGATACGCAGTATTTT. This gives the protein CASRPAGGYTDTQYF.

The rearrangement joins TRBV28 to TRBJ1-4; D not resolved. Germline CDR1 is MDHEN and CDR2 is SYDVKM. This CDR3 has 14 residues. The V end was cut by 8 bases, the J end by 3 bases, with 13 bases between. Here the CDR3 DNA reads TGTGCCAGCGGAGAAAGTCGTTCTAATGAAAAACTGTTTTTT. It encodes CASGESRSNEKLFF.

This chain connects TRBV5-1 to TRBJ2-5; D is perhaps TRBD1 (6 bases). Trimming cost V 2 bases and J 0 bases, with 11 bases left between them. The CDR3 totals 15 residues. Germline V gene data show CDR1 as SGHRS and CDR2 as YFSETQ. CDR3 amino acids: CASSLQGTHQETQYF. CDR3 DNA: TGCGCCAGCAGCTTACAGGGTACCCACCAAGAGACCCAGTACTTC.

V and J are TRBV2 and TRBJ1-3; D ambiguous. Germline V CDR1 and CDR2: SNHLY, FYNNEI. V was cut by 1 base and J by 0 bases, with 7 bases left in between. This CDR3 has 15 residues. The CDR3: CASSEGENSGNTIYF. CDR3 coding DNA: TGTGCCAGCAGTGAAGGGGAGAACTCTGGAAACACCATATATTTT.

This sequence joins TRBV19 and TRBJ2-4; 9 bases map to TRBD2. The CDR3 loop spans 14 amino acids. The junction had 8 bases not matched to a gene; V was cut back by 7 bases and J by 7 bases. Germline V lookup: CDR1 LNHDA, CDR2 SQIVND (reference sequence). CDR3 DNA: TGTGCCAGTAATGCGGGAGGGCCGTCGAACATTCAGTACTTC. Protein sequence: CASNAGGPSNIQYF.

V is TRBV7-9 and J is TRBJ1-6; no clear D. This CDR3 region has 14 residues. V gave up 1 base and J gave up 7 bases, with 8 bases separating them. CDR1 SEHNR and CDR2 FQNEAQ come from the germline V gene (reference sequence). The CDR3 region is CASSLDSENSPLHF. CDR3 DNA: TGTGCCAGCAGCTTAGATAGTGAGAATTCACCCCTCCACTTT. Using reference TRBV7-9 and TRBJ1-6 for the parts outside the CDR3, the full variable domain is DTGVSQNPRHKITKRGQNVTFRCDPISEHNRLYWYRQTLGQGPEFLTYFQNEAQLEKSRLLSDRFSAERPKGSFSTLEIQRTEQGDSAMYLCASSLDSENSPLHFGNGTRLTVT.

The chain links TRBV5-1 to TRBJ1-1, with D unresolved. Germline V CDR1 and CDR2: SGHRS, YFSETQ. Trimming cost V 0 bases and J 1 base, with 7 bases left between them. CDR3 length equals 14 residues. In DNA form, the CDR3 reads TGCGCCAGCAGCTTGGGACATCCGAACACTGAAGCTTTCTTT. Protein: CASSLGHPNTEAFF. The full variable domain, completed using reference TRBV5-1 and TRBJ1-1, is KAGVTQTPRYLIKTRGQQVTLSCSPISGHRSVSWYQQTPGQGLQFLFEYFSETQRNKGNFPGRFSGRQFSNSRSEMNVSTLELGDSALYLCASSLGHPNTEAFFGQGTRLTVV.

The V call is TRBV5-1, the J call TRBJ1-2; TRBD1 matches 12 bases. This CDR3 spans 14 amino acids. V lost 4 bases and J lost 8; bases outside the gene matches: 6. Germline V gene sequence: CDR1 SGHRS, CDR2 YFSETQ. The CDR3 DNA sequence: TGCGCCAGCAGCCCCGGGACAGGGGGCCTCGGCTACACCTTC. It encodes CASSPGTGGLGYTF.

Comments on this clone: Germline and junction disagree at one end, which may indicate a read error. The genes are TRBV28 and TRBJ1-5; 8 bases are a match to TRBD1. The CDR3 runs to 15 residues. Germline CDR1 is MDHEN and CDR2 is SYDVKM. The DNA of the CDR3 is TGTGCCAGCAGTACACGGACAGGGCTAAATCCGCCCCAGCATTTT. It specifies CASSTRTGLNPPQHF. Based on the CDR3 plus reference TRBV28 and TRBJ1-5, the full variable domain is DVKVTQSSRYLVKRTGEKVFLECVQDMDHENMFWYRQDPGLGLRLIYFSYDVKMKEKGDIPEGYSVSREKKERFSLILESASTNQTSMYLCASSTRTGLNPPQHFGDGTRLSIL.

The chain recombines TRBV19 with TRBJ2-4; D may be TRBD2 (5 bases). CDR1 and CDR2 from the germline V gene are LNHDA and SQIVND (reference sequence). The CDR3 extends over 14 amino acids. The V end lost 4 bases, the J end lost 0 bases, and 7 bases lay between the germline ends. CDR3 sequence reads: CASSSGLAKNIQYF. CDR3 nucleotide sequence: TGTGCCAGTAGTAGCGGACTAGCCAAAAACATTCAGTACTTC.

The rearrangement uses TRBV29-1 and TRBJ2-5; 11 bases line up with TRBD2. V shed 3 bases and J 5 bases; nucleotides not matched to a gene: 11. CDR3 length: 16 amino acids. Germline CDR1 SQVTM, CDR2 ANQGSEA. Here the CDR3 reads CSVDALAGGEAETQYF. The CDR3 DNA sequence: TGCAGCGTTGACGCGCTAGCGGGAGGAGAGGCGGAGACCCAGTACTTC.

The V and J genes are TRBV7-3 and TRBJ2-3, with D possibly TRBD2 on 5 matching bases. The CDR3 runs to 14 residues. Germline V gene data show CDR1 as SGHTA and CDR2 as FQGTGA. With 5 bases removed from V and 2 bases from J, the gap between germline ends came to 11 bases. CDR3 residues: CASSKLGITDTQYF. Here the CDR3 DNA reads TGTGCCAGCAGCAAACTAGGGATCACAGATACGCAGTATTTT. The full variable domain, with the rest looked up from reference TRBV7-3 and TRBJ2-3, is GAGVSQTPSNKVTEKGKYVELRCDPISGHTALYWYRQSLGQGPEFLIYFQGTGAADDSGLPNDRFFAVRPEGSVSTLKIQRTERGDSAVYLCASSKLGITDTQYFGPGTRLTVL.

The gene calls are TRBV27 and TRBJ2-5, with 10 bases matching TRBD2. Germline V gene data show CDR1 as MNHEY and CDR2 as SMNVEV (reference sequence). The ends lost 2 bases at V and 5 bases at J; junction bases unmatched: 5. The CDR3 spans 15 residues. CDR3 residues: CASSLTAGGFETQYF. The CDR3 DNA is TGTGCCAGCAGTTTAACAGCGGGGGGGTTTGAGACCCAGTACTTC.

This chain's CDR3 is CASSLGAEIYSHTQYF. CDR3 DNA sequence: TGTGCCAGCAGCTTGGGGGCAGAAATTTACTCCCATACGCAGTATTTT. The chain joins TRBV5-6 to TRBJ2-3, with D unclear. From germline, CDR1 is SGHDT and CDR2 YYEEEE. With 0 bases removed from V and 7 bases from J, the gap between germline ends came to 18 bases. This CDR3 has 16 residues. Drawing the rest from reference TRBV5-6 and TRBJ2-3, the complete variable domain is DAGVTQSPTHLIKTRGQQVTLRCSPKSGHDTVSWYQQALGQGPQFIFQYYEEEERQRGNFPDRFSGHQFPNYSSELNVNALLLGDSALYLCASSLGAEIYSHTQYFGPGTRLTVL.

The chain uses TRBV5-4 and TRBJ1-2; possibly TRBD1 for D (6 bases). V gave up 1 base and J gave up 8 bases, with 12 bases separating them. The CDR3 consists of 13 residues. From germline, CDR1 is SGHNT and CDR2 YYREEE (reference sequence). CDR3 protein: CASSLRGGEGYTF. The CDR3 region has the DNA TGTGCCAGCAGCTTGAGAGGGGGTGAAGGCTACACCTTC.

V is TRBV6-2 or TRBV6-3 and J is TRBJ1-6; 7 positions agree with TRBD1. The V and J ends lost 2 bases and 11 bases, in that order; junction bases with no gene match: 6. This CDR3 spans 14 amino acids. Germline CDR1 and CDR2: MNHEY and SVGEGT. The CDR3 DNA follows: TGTGCCAGCAGTTACATGACAGGGTGGCCACCCCTCCACTTT. Translating gives CASSYMTGWPPLHF.

This chain links TRBV21-1 with TRBJ2-7; TRBD1 reflects the table's D call only, with no check against the DNA. TRBV21-1 is noted as a pseudogene. This CDR3 is 21 amino acids long. The DNA for the CDR3 is TGTGCCAGCAGCAAAGGTGGAACAGGGGGCCCGTGTAGCGGCACGTCCTACGAGCAGTACTTC. This gives the protein CASSKGGTGGPCSGTSYEQYF.